Shown below are 15 T cell receptor beta chains from a single sample sequenced in a study of HIV-infected patients and healthy controls. The repertoire came from unfractionated whole blood and reflected all unsorted peripheral T cells. About 480 ng RNA was reverse transcribed with alpha and beta constant-region primers. Separate chain-specific third strand synthesis with multiplexing indices produced the alpha and beta libraries. One entry per CDR3 protein, called by TCRdb with MiXCR from the 5' RACE reads. The sample consists of roughly 20,000 distinct CDR3 sequences, over 9.5% of them appearing once. Source material: blood. These receptors originate from an adult in good health.

At least ten counts were recorded for this clonotype. The chain joins TRBV25-1 to TRBJ1-1, with D tentatively TRBD1 (5 bases). V dropped 6 bases and J dropped 5 bases, with 10 bases sitting between them. From germline, CDR1 is MGHDK and CDR2 SYGVNS. The CDR3 runs 12 residues. The CDR3 DNA reads as TGTGCCAGCAGGGGGGAGGGGACTGAAGCTTTCTTT. This sequence encodes CASRGEGTEAFF.

Ten or more counts support this clonotype. This chain joins TRBV20-1 and TRBJ2-1, with D possibly being TRBD1 (6 bases). This CDR3 contains 16 residues. Germline-derived CDR1 and CDR2 are DFQATT and SNEGSKA (reference sequence). Trimming cost V 1 base and J 6 bases, with 19 bases left between them. The CDR3 DNA is TGCAGTGCTAGAGGAACCGGGTTCAAAGGGGGCAATGAGCAGTTCTTC. It is translated as CSARGTGFKGGNEQFF.

To note about this clonotype: The CDR3 ends on some other residue instead of the conserved phenylalanine or tryptophan, so this is likely a read error. It is unclear where the CDR3 begins or ends on the DNA, so no DNA is shown, and the CDR3 is as TCRdb lists it. The rearrangement links TRBV20-1 to TRBJ2-3; the table's TRBD1 call for D was not verified on the DNA. Looked up from germline, CDR1 is DFQATT and CDR2 is SNEGSKA (reference sequence). The CDR3 has 15 residues if both end residues are counted. This CDR3 reads CSARGPELSTETQEG.

This clonotype was detected ten times or more. This chain connects TRBV6-6 to TRBJ2-3; 12 bases line up with TRBD2. The CDR3 length is 14 residues. Germline trimming cut 2 bases from V and 11 bases from J; bases unmatched to any gene: 5. Germline V CDR1 and CDR2: MNHNY, SVGAGI (reference sequence). The CDR3 region is CASSYASGRGEQYF. The CDR3 coding sequence is TGTGCCAGCAGTTACGCTAGCGGGAGGGGTGAGCAGTATTTT.

This clonotype was detected ten times or more. The chain joins TRBV7-6 to TRBJ2-2; 7 bases line up with TRBD2. CDR3 size: 17 residues. The V gene's germline CDR1 is SGHVS and CDR2 FNYEAQ. J gave up 7 bases and V 2 bases, and 13 bases lay outside the gene matches. CDR3 bases: TGTGCCAGCAGCTTACCGCCGGGAGGCGGGAGAGTCGGGGAGCTGTTTTTT. This translates into CASSLPPGGGRVGELFF.

The rearrangement links TRBV20-1 to TRBJ2-3, with 12 bases lining up with TRBD2. Unmatched junction bases numbered 13, after V lost 3 bases and J lost 3 bases. Germline values: CDR1 DFQATT, CDR2 SNEGSKA (reference sequence). The length of the CDR3 is 18 residues. For the CDR3, the DNA is TGCAGTGCTAGTGCGGCTAGCGGGAGGGCCCTCGGGACAGATACGCAGTATTTT. Its translation: CSASAASGRALGTDTQYF.

This clonotype was detected many times. V usage is TRBV7-8 and J usage is TRBJ2-3; D remains unclear. The CDR3 length is 16 residues. The V gene lost 2 bases and the J gene lost 2 bases, with 14 bases spanning the gap. From germline, CDR1 is SGHVS and CDR2 FQNEAQ. This CDR3 is CASSLRPSTPTDTQYF. For the CDR3, the DNA is TGTGCCAGCAGCTTAAGGCCTTCAACCCCCACAGATACGCAGTATTTT.

There are many counts of this clonotype. The V call is TRBV20-1, the J call TRBJ2-3; the match to TRBD2 covers 12 bases. Germline trimming cut 0 bases from V and 1 base from J; bases unmatched to any gene: 11. CDR3 length: 19 residues. The germline V gene encodes CDR1 DFQATT and CDR2 SNEGSKA (reference sequence). The CDR3 sequence is CSARDPLAGGPLGTDTQYF. Here the CDR3 DNA reads TGCAGTGCTAGAGATCCCCTAGCGGGAGGGCCCCTTGGCACAGATACGCAGTATTTT.

In its sample, this clonotype was seen many times. This sequence joins TRBV4-3 and TRBJ2-5, with D perhaps being TRBD1 or TRBD2 (5 bases each). Germline values: CDR1 LGHNA, CDR2 YSLEER. V was trimmed by 4 bases and J by 5 bases, leaving 17 bases between them. This CDR3 region has 15 residues. The CDR3 DNA reads as TGCGCCAGCAGCCCCCTGGTGGGACGAAAGGAGACCCAGTACTTC. Protein: CASSPLVGRKETQYF.

Ten or more counts support this clonotype. V usage is TRBV20-1 and J usage is TRBJ2-7; 9 bases agree with TRBD2. The CDR3 has 14 amino acids. V lost 4 bases, J lost 7 bases, and 11 bases stayed unmatched. The germline V gene encodes CDR1 DFQATT and CDR2 SNEGSKA (reference sequence). The CDR3, as DNA: TGCAGTGCTAAACTAGCGGGCAACCCTCTGGAGCAGTACTTC. This codes for CSAKLAGNPLEQYF.

This clonotype has at least ten counts. The gene calls are TRBV12-3 or TRBV12-4 and TRBJ2-3; a possible D gene is TRBD2 (5 bases). CDR3 size: 14 residues. The germline V and J ends were trimmed by 4 bases and 2 bases, with 10 bases remaining between them. The CDR3 here is CASSSSPLTDTQYF. DNA of the CDR3: TGTGCCAGCAGTTCTAGCCCCCTCACAGATACGCAGTATTTT.

This clonotype was recorded at least ten times. This chain uses TRBV7-2 with TRBJ2-1, with 8 nucleotides matching TRBD2. The CDR3 consists of 13 residues. With 4 bases clipped from V and 8 bases from J, the junction kept 4 bases outside the gene matches. The V gene's germline CDR1 is SGHTA and CDR2 FQGNSA. This chain's CDR3 is CASSSGRGDEQFF. Here the CDR3 DNA reads TGTGCCAGCAGCTCGGGGCGGGGGGATGAGCAGTTCTTC.

This clonotype appeared many times. The chain joins TRBV5-1 to TRBJ2-1; the match to TRBD2 covers 8 bases. The germline CDR1 and CDR2 sequences are SGHRS and YFSETQ. V lost 5 bases to trimming and J lost 4 bases; unmatched junction nucleotides: 5. This CDR3 has 14 residues. The CDR3 sequence: CASRLAGGYNEQFF. In DNA, the CDR3 is TGCGCCAGCAGGCTGGCGGGGGGATACAATGAGCAGTTCTTC.

In its sample, this clonotype was seen many times. The chain uses TRBV6-6 and TRBJ2-7; D gene ambiguous. V lost 2 bases, J lost 6 bases, and 17 bases lay in between. The germline gives CDR1 MNHNY, CDR2 SVGAGI (reference sequence). The CDR3 loop spans 15 amino acids. The DNA for the CDR3 is TGTGCCAGCAGTTACGCAGAGAAATACTCGGGCGAGCAGTACTTC. Encoded protein: CASSYAEKYSGEQYF.

This clonotype was picked up many times. The chain recombines TRBV5-5 with TRBJ1-6, with D maybe TRBD1 (6 bases). CDR1 and CDR2 (germline): SGHKS, YYEKEE (reference sequence). Trimming left V 4 bases short and J 7 bases short, with 18 bases between. The length of the CDR3 is 16 residues. The CDR3 coding sequence is TGTGCCAGCAGCCCCGAGGACAGACCGGGAAATTCACCCCTCCACTTT. This sequence encodes CASSPEDRPGNSPLHF.